This TCR beta chain is from a study of blood T cells in healthy people across ages. The authors ran a second PCR of roughly 6 to 12 cycles using a sample-barcoded 5' primer and a J-beta primer mix. One entry per CDR3 protein, called by TCRdb with MiXCR from the 5' RACE reads. Of 920,000 or so distinct CDR3 sequences listed, under 45% are singletons. As for this clonotype: Its antigen is currently unknown.

The study's findings and limits: Diversity estimates drawn from one million T cells were deemed underestimates. It was found that TCR beta diversity correlated strongly with the percentage of naive T cells.

The authors drew approximately 9 milliliters of peripheral blood from each donor. At least 7 million PBMCs were isolated per sample. Germline CDR1 reads SGHNT; CDR2 reads YYREEE (reference sequence). The CDR3 is 16 amino acids. The J segment lost 3 bases and the V segment lost 4 bases, leaving 7 bases of the junction unmatched. Sequenced: blood. The TCR originated in a woman aged 55 to 70 in good health. This chain connects TRBV5-4 to TRBJ2-6; 7 positions match TRBD1. As DNA, the CDR3 is TGTGCCAGCAGCGTACGACAGGGCGGTGGGGCCAACGTCCTGACTTTC. Amino acid sequence: CASSVRQGGGANVLTF.